This T cell receptor (beta chain) was identified in a study of T cell changes during pregnancy in multiple sclerosis. TCRdb's copy holds only in-frame clones and misses some; the assay was immunoSEQ multiplex PCR. The table lists approximately 41,000 clones, around 92% of them singletons. V lost 6 bases, J lost 8 bases, and 8 bases stayed unmatched. Germline CDR1 SEHNR, CDR2 FQNEAQ (reference sequence). CDR3 length equals 14 residues. The TCR originated in a female donor with multiple sclerosis, enrolled in a pregnancy study. Sequencing used CD8+ T cells from peripheral blood mononuclear cells, obtained in the third trimester of pregnancy. V usage is TRBV7-9 and J usage is TRBJ1-4; the match to TRBD1 covers 8 bases. In DNA form, the CDR3 reads TGTGCCAGCAGTTCTGACAGGGGACGGGAAAAACTGTTTTTT. Protein product: CASSSDRGREKLFF.